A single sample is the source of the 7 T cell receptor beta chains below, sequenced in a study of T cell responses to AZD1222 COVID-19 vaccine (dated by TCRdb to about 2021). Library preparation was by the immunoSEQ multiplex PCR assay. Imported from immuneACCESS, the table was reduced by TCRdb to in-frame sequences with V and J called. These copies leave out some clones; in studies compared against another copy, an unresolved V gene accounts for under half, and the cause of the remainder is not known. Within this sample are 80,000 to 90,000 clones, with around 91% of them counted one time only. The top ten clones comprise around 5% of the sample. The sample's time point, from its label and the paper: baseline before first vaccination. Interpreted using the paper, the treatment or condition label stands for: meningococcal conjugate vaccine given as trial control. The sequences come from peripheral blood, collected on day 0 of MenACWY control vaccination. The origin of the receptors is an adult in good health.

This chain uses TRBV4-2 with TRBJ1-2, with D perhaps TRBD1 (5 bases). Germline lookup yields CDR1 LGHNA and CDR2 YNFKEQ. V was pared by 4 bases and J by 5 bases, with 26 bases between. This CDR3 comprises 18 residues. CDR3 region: CASSPRTLQGPTPYGYTF. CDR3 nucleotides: TGTGCCAGCAGCCCTCGAACGCTCCAGGGCCCCACTCCTTATGGCTACACCTTC.

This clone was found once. CDR3 region: CASSDYTGSEKLFF. The CDR3 nucleotides are TGTGCCAGCAGTGATTACACAGGGAGCGAAAAACTGTTTTTT. The chain has TRBV6-1 and TRBJ1-4, with a tentative D call TRBD1 (6 bases). The V gene lost 3 bases and the J gene lost 8 bases, with 13 bases spanning the gap. Looked up from germline, CDR1 is MNHNS and CDR2 is SASEGT. CDR3 size: 14 residues.

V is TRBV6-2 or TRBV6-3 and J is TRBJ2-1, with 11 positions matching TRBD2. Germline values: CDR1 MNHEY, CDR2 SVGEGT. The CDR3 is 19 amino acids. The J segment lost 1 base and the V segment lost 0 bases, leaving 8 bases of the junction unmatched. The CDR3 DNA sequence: TGTGCCAGCAGTTACTCTAGCGGGGGGGCCGGTCGTTCCTACAATGAGCAGTTCTTC. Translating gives CASSYSSGGAGRSYNEQFF.

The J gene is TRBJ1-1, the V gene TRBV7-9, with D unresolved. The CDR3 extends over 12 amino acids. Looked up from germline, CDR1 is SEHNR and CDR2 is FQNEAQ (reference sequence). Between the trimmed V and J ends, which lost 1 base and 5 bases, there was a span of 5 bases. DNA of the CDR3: TGTGCCAGCAGCTTAGGGGTTACTGAAGCTTTCTTT. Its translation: CASSLGVTEAFF.

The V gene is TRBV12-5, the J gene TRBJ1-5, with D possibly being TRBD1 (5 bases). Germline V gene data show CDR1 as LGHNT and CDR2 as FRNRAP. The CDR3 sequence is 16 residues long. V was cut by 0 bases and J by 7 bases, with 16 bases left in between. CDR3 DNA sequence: TGTGCTAGTGGTTTGGTACGGTGGGGCAGCCGCCAGCCCCAGCATTTT. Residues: CASGLVRWGSRQPQHF.

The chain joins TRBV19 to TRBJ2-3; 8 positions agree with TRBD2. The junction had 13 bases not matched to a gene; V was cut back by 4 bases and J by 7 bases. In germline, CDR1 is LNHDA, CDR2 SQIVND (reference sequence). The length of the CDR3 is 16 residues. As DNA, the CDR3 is TGTGCCAGTAGTAGCCGGGAGGCGGGGGGCACCAATACGCAGTATTTT. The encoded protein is CASSSREAGGTNTQYF.

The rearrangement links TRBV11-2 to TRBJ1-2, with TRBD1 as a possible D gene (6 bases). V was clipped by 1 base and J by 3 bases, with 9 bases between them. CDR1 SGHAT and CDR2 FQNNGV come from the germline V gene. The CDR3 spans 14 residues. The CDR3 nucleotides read TGTGCCAGCAGCTTAGGGACAGACTACTATGGCTACACCTTC. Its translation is CASSLGTDYYGYTF. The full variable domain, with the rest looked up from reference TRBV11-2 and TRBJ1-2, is EAGVAQSPRYKIIEKRQSVAFWCNPISGHATLYWYQQILGQGPKLLIQFQNNGVVDDSQLPKDRFSAERLKGVDSTLKIQPAKLEDSAVYLCASSLGTDYYGYTFGSGTRLTVV.